This entry features one T cell receptor (beta chain) sequence. The antigen is not known. PCR was performed a second time for roughly 7 to 11 cycles using a sample-barcoded 5' primer and a J-beta primer mix. TCRdb re-called the 5' RACE reads through MiXCR, storing one row per CDR3 protein. The sample has hundreds of thousands of distinct CDR3 sequences; approximately 59% are singletons. The data derive from a study of blood T cells in healthy people across ages. The V end lost 5 bases, the J end lost 5 bases, and 8 bases lay between the germline ends. This CDR3 is 13 amino acids long. CDR1 KGHDR and CDR2 SFDVKD come from the germline V gene. Findings of the study overall: Long-lived donors carried more naive CD4+ cells and greater diversity than aged donors. Changes seen in expanded clonotypes were possibly confounded by donor CMV status left unknown. PBMCs left unsorted prevented a conclusive naive versus antigen-experienced comparison.

The specimen was blood. The clonotype comes from a man aged 30 to 39 in good health. The V gene is TRBV24-1, the J gene TRBJ2-2, with unresolved D. CDR3 nucleotide sequence: TGTGCCACCAGTGGTTCCGGGACCGGGGAGCTGTTTTTT. Translating it yields CATSGSGTGELFF.